The sequence of this TCR beta chain was determined in a study of blood T cell repertoires in COVID-19. Whole-study context: PBMCs, B-cell-depleted T cells, or T cells were the source of the cDNA or gDNA that made up the material.

In the original processing: The assay estimated nucleated cells by amplifying reference gene primers. Libraries were prepared by immunoSEQ multiplex PCR; TCRdb keeps only in-frame clonotypes and omits some of them. V, J and clone size reflect that table, while D and trimming were determined from the DNA. Among roughly 180,000 clones listed, more than 80% were seen once. The sample consisted of peripheral blood. This receptor was taken from a human donor in a cohort sampled during active COVID-19.

The CDR3 coding sequence is TGTGCCAGCAGCCAAGAAGCAGGGTCACCCCTCCACTTT. Translation gives CASSQEAGSPLHF. The J gene is TRBJ1-6, the V gene TRBV3-1 (or the pseudogene TRBV3-2); a weak D match, TRBD1 (5 bases). CDR3 length: 13 residues. Trimming cost V 0 bases and J 10 bases, with 7 bases left between them. CDR1 is LGHDT, CDR2 YNNKEL, per germline (reference sequence).